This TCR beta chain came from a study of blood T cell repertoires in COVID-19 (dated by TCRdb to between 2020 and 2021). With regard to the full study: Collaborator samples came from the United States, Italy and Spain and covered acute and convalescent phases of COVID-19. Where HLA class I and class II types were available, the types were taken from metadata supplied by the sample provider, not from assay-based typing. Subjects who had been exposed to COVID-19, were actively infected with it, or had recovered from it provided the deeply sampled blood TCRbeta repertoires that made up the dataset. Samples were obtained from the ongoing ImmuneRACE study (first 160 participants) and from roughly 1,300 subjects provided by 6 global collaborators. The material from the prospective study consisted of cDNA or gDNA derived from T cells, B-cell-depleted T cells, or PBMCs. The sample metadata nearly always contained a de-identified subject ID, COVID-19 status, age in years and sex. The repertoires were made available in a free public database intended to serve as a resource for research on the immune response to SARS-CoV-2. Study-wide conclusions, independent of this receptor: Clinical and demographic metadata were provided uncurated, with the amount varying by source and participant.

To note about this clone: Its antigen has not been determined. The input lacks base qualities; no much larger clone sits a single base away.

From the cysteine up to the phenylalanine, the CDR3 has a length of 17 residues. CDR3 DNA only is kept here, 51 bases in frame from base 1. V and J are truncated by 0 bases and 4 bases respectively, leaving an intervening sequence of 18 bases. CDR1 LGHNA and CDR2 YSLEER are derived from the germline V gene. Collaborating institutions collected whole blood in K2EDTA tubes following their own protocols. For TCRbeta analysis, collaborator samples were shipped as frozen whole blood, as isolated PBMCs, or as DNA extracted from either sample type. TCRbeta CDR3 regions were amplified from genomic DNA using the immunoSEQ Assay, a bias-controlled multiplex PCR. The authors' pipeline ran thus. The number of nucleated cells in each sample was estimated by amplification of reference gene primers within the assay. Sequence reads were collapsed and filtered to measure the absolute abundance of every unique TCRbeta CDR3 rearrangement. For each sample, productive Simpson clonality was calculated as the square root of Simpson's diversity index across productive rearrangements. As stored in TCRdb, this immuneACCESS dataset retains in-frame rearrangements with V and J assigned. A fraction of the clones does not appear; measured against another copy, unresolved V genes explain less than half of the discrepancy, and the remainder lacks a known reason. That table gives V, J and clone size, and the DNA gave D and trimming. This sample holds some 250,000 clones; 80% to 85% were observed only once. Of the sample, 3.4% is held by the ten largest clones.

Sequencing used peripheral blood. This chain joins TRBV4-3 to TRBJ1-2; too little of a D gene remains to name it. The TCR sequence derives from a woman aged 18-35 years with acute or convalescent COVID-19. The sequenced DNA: TGCGCCAGCAGCCAAGACCCCGGGTCGGTACTGGGCTATGGCTACACCTTC. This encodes CASSQDPGSVLGYGYTF.